The rows below give T cell receptor beta chains drawn from one sample of a study of CD8 T cells in ankylosing spondylitis. MiXCR, applied by TCRdb to the 5' RACE reads, yields one record per CDR3 protein. The sample lists about 750,000 distinct CDR3 sequences, roughly 19% seen once, with about 19% in the top ten. The material sequenced was blood, either unsorted or a sorted T cell fraction (not recorded which). The source is a male donor with ankylosing spondylitis. Each CDR3 is given with its conserved first and last residue. The order of the fields is D gene, V gene, J gene, clone size, CDR3 protein, CDR3 DNA. D genes are given only for firm matches. Some rows mark clone size as missing; the rest say once, few, many or name a class of expanded clone.

>.|TRBV11-3|TRBJ1-1|.
CASSMDTQNTEAFF
TGTGCCAGCAGCATGGACACTCAGAACACTGAAGCTTTCTTT
>.|TRBV2|TRBJ2-1|few
CASREGAGQFF
TGTGCCAGCAGGGAGGGGGCAGGACAGTTCTTC
>.|TRBV19|TRBJ1-3|few
CAAAQEGSGNTIYF
TGTGCCGCTGCCCAGGAGGGGTCTGGAAACACCATATATTTT
>.|TRBV29-1|TRBJ2-3|few
CSGGTWASDTQYF
TGCAGCGGCGGGACTTGGGCGTCGGATACGCAGTATTTT
>.|TRBV5-1|TRBJ2-7|few
CASSLTVHEQYF
TGCGCCAGCAGCTTGACAGTCCACGAGCAGTACTTC
>.|TRBV5-1|TRBJ1-4|many
CASSLDGTTNEKLFF
TGCGCCAGCAGCTTGGACGGTACAACTAATGAAAAACTGTTTTTT
>TRBD2|TRBV15|TRBJ2-1|many
CATSTSQGLAGAYNEQFF
TGTGCCACCAGCACCTCCCAGGGACTAGCGGGAGCCTACAATGAGCAGTTCTTC
>TRBD2|TRBV12-3/TRBV12-4|TRBJ2-2|.
CTSSLPPRLAGGNTGELFF
TGTACCAGCAGTTTACCCCCCCGACTAGCGGGGGGGAACACCGGGGAGCTGTTTTTT
>TRBD1|TRBV13|TRBJ1-3|.
CASSGYRGQGNTIYF
TGTGCCAGCAGCGGATACAGGGGGCAAGGAAACACCATATATTTT
>TRBD1|TRBV19|TRBJ2-1|.
CASSPPGVRTGEYEQFF
TGTGCCAGTAGTCCCCCCGGGGTAAGGACAGGGGAATATGAGCAGTTCTTC
>TRBD2|TRBV4-2|TRBJ2-1|.
CASSQYTSGYNEQFF
TGTGCCAGCAGCCAATACACTAGCGGTTACAATGAGCAGTTCTTC
>.|TRBV5-1|TRBJ2-5|few
CASSAAWERVAETQYF
TGCGCCAGCAGCGCAGCTTGGGAGCGAGTTGCGGAGACCCAGTACTTC
>.|TRBV11-2|TRBJ2-7|few
CASSEETAISYEQYF
TGTGCCAGCTCTGAGGAGACGGCAATCTCCTACGAGCAGTACTTC
>.|TRBV12-3/TRBV12-4|TRBJ1-4|.
CASSGGIGREKLFF
TGTGCCAGCAGTGGTGGAATCGGGAGGGAAAAACTGTTTTTT
>TRBD2|TRBV18|TRBJ2-1|.
CASSPSSGSLEFF
TGTGCCAGCTCACCGTCTAGCGGGTCTCTCGAGTTCTTC
>TRBD2|TRBV12-3/TRBV12-4|TRBJ2-7|.
CASSSLAGEGEQYF
TGTGCCAGCAGTTCGCTAGCGGGAGAAGGCGAGCAGTACTTC
>TRBD1|TRBV7-9|TRBJ2-7|few
CASSSGQGQWYEQYF
TGTGCCAGCAGCTCCGGACAGGGCCAATGGTACGAGCAGTACTTC
>.|TRBV6-1|TRBJ1-6|few
CASWGRGYSPLHF
TGTGCCAGCTGGGGGAGAGGGTATTCACCCCTCCACTTT
>.|TRBV4-3|TRBJ2-2|.
CASSQDGAVPRTGELFF
TGCGCCAGCAGCCAAGATGGCGCGGTCCCTAGGACCGGGGAGCTGTTTTTT
>.|TRBV12-5|TRBJ2-2|.
CASGPDRWTTNTGELFF
TGTGCTAGTGGTCCCGACCGGTGGACAACGAACACCGGGGAGCTGTTTTTT
>TRBD1|TRBV7-9|TRBJ1-4|.
CASSLGPQGAREKLFF
TGTGCCAGCAGCTTAGGCCCCCAGGGGGCTCGGGAAAAACTGTTTTTT
>TRBD1|TRBV9|TRBJ2-3|.
CASSKGDSTTDTQYF
TGTGCCAGCAGCAAGGGGGACAGCACCACAGATACGCAGTATTTT
>.|TRBV11-1|TRBJ2-5|many
CASSQNGETQYF
TGTGCCAGCAGCCAAAATGGAGAGACCCAGTACTTC
>.|TRBV18|TRBJ2-1|.
CASSPTGLFGNNEQFF
TGTGCCAGCTCACCCACGGGACTCTTCGGAAACAATGAGCAGTTCTTC
>.|TRBV7-2|TRBJ2-2|few
CASIDTGKVVTGELFF
TGTGCCAGCATCGACACAGGGAAGGTGGTCACCGGGGAGCTGTTTTTT